Presented here are 25 T cell receptor beta chains from one specimen sequenced in a study of T cell responses to AZD1222 COVID-19 vaccine. Here immunoSEQ multiplex PCR was the method, and the copy in TCRdb shows in-frame clones only, minus some. Of some 130,000 clones in the sample, about 85% were seen once. Sequenced here: peripheral blood, sampled on day 0 of AZD1222 vaccination. The receptors shown here come from an adult in good health.

This sequence joins TRBV28 and TRBJ2-6; TRBD2 is a possible D gene (5 bases). The germline CDR1 and CDR2 sequences are MDHEN and SYDVKM. The CDR3 is 14 amino acids. V was trimmed by 7 bases and J by 0 bases, leaving 7 bases between them. CDR3: CASMGDSGANVLTF. The CDR3 coding sequence is TGTGCCAGCATGGGAGACTCTGGGGCCAACGTCCTGACTTTC.

The chain employs TRBV24-1 and TRBJ2-2; the D gene is possibly TRBD1 (5 bases). V was pared by 8 bases and J by 0 bases, with 9 bases between. Germline values: CDR1 KGHDR, CDR2 SFDVKD. CDR3 size: 14 residues. CDR3 in DNA: TGTGCCACCACGGACACCACGAACACCGGGGAGCTGTTTTTT. It yields the protein CATTDTTNTGELFF.

This clone was counted a single time. The chain has TRBV24-1 and TRBJ2-2; 13 bases line up with TRBD2. Germline-derived CDR1 and CDR2 are KGHDR and SFDVKD. The CDR3 loop spans 17 amino acids. Unmatched junction bases numbered 4, after V lost 4 bases and J lost 3 bases. CDR3 bases: TGTGCCACCAGTGACGGACTAGCGGGAGAGTACACCGGGGAGCTGTTTTTT. This sequence encodes CATSDGLAGEYTGELFF.

The count of this clone is one. The rearrangement joins TRBV15 to TRBJ1-3; no clear D. CDR1 and CDR2 from the germline V gene are LNHNV and YYDKDF (reference sequence). V lost 1 base, J lost 0 bases, and 10 bases lay in between. The CDR3 covers 16 residues. CDR3 protein: CATSRGGQISGNTIYF. CDR3 nucleotide sequence: TGTGCCACCAGCAGAGGAGGGCAGATCTCTGGAAACACCATATATTTT. Drawing the rest from reference TRBV15 and TRBJ1-3, the complete variable domain is DAMVIQNPRYQVTQFGKPVTLSCSQTLNHNVMYWYQQKSSQAPKLLFHYYDKDFNNEADTPDNFQSRRPNTSFCFLDIRSPGLGDTAMYLCATSRGGQISGNTIYFGEGSWLTVV.

The gene calls are TRBV6-6 and TRBJ2-2, with TRBD1 identical over 8 bases. Germline CDR1 reads MNHNY; CDR2 reads SVGAGI (reference sequence). The CDR3 is 16 residues long. V was pared by 2 bases and J by 6 bases, with 8 bases of the junction left unmatched. As DNA, the CDR3 is TGTGCCAGCAGTTACCCCCCAGGGGGCCAACCCGGGGAGCTGTTTTTT. Its translation is CASSYPPGGQPGELFF.

CDR3 sequence (DNA): TGTGCCAGCAGTCCAGCTACTGAGCAGTACTTC. Amino acids: CASSPATEQYF. The chain carries TRBV6-5 and TRBJ2-7, with no clear D. The CDR3 sequence is 11 residues long. The germline V gene encodes CDR1 MNHEY and CDR2 SVGAGI. V was shortened by 5 bases and J by 7 bases, with 9 bases between the two germline ends.

The V gene is TRBV11-2, the J gene TRBJ2-1, with TRBD2 identical over 10 bases. V shed 5 bases and J 2 bases; nucleotides not matched to a gene: 6. The CDR3 length is 16 residues. Germline CDR1 reads SGHAT; CDR2 reads FQNNGV. This chain's CDR3 is CASSATSGNTYNEQFF. The DNA for the CDR3 is TGTGCCAGCAGCGCCACTAGCGGGAACACCTACAATGAGCAGTTCTTC. The whole variable domain, remainder taken from reference TRBV11-2 and TRBJ2-1, is EAGVAQSPRYKIIEKRQSVAFWCNPISGHATLYWYQQILGQGPKLLIQFQNNGVVDDSQLPKDRFSAERLKGVDSTLKIQPAKLEDSAVYLCASSATSGNTYNEQFFGPGTRLTVL.

This clone was observed a single time. This rearrangement joins TRBV27 to TRBJ1-6, with 7 bases that match TRBD1. The germline gives CDR1 MNHEY, CDR2 SMNVEV (reference sequence). V shed 4 bases and J 7 bases; nucleotides not matched to a gene: 7. The length of the CDR3 is 15 residues. The DNA for the CDR3 is TGTGCCAGCAGTTCCCAGCGGGACAGAAATTCACCCCTCCACTTT. Translating it yields CASSSQRDRNSPLHF.

This clone came up once. V is TRBV4-1 and J is TRBJ2-3, with D unclear. In germline, CDR1 is MGHRA, CDR2 YSYEKL. There are 14 residues in the CDR3. The V end was cut by 3 bases, the J end by 0 bases, with 7 bases between. CDR3: CASSQSLSTDTQYF. CDR3 coding DNA: TGCGCCAGCAGCCAGTCGTTAAGCACAGATACGCAGTATTTT.

The V call is TRBV28, the J call TRBJ2-1, with 9 bases that match TRBD1. CDR1 and CDR2 from the germline V gene are MDHEN and SYDVKM. The V segment lost 5 bases and the J segment 7 bases; nucleotides outside the gene matches: 9. The CDR3 spans 15 residues. The CDR3 region is CASSQSGTGWNEQFF. In DNA form, the CDR3 reads TGTGCCAGCAGTCAATCCGGGACAGGGTGGAATGAGCAGTTCTTC.

The V and J genes are TRBV7-9 and TRBJ2-7; TRBD1 matches 9 bases. This CDR3 is built from 14 residues. Losses at the gene ends were 1 base for V and 4 bases for J; bases not matched to a gene: 2. Per the germline V gene, CDR1 is SEHNR and CDR2 is FQNEAQ (reference sequence). The CDR3: CASSLGGTGYEQYF. In DNA, the CDR3 is TGTGCCAGCAGCTTAGGTGGGACAGGGTACGAGCAGTACTTC.

This rearrangement joins TRBV19 to TRBJ2-1, with D possibly matching TRBD2 (5 bases). V was clipped by 3 bases and J by 6 bases, with 15 bases between them. Germline values: CDR1 LNHDA, CDR2 SQIVND (reference sequence). The CDR3 covers 15 residues. CDR3 coding DNA: TGTGCCAGTAGTATGAGAGAGGGATTACGCAATGAGCAGTTCTTC. Its protein product is CASSMREGLRNEQFF.

This chain connects TRBV5-1 to TRBJ2-7; 8 nucleotides match TRBD1. With V trimmed by 0 bases and J by 4 bases, 9 bases remained unmatched. Looked up from germline, CDR1 is SGHRS and CDR2 is YFSETQ. This CDR3 has 16 amino acids. Written as DNA, the CDR3 is TGCGCCAGCAGCTTGGACCTCGGGACAGGACAATACGAGCAGTACTTC. As protein: CASSLDLGTGQYEQYF.

This rearrangement joins TRBV19 to TRBJ1-5, with 8 bases lining up with TRBD1. The germline V gene has CDR1 LNHDA and CDR2 SQIVND (reference sequence). The CDR3 is 15 amino acids. The V gene end was trimmed by 7 bases and the J gene end by 3 bases; junction bases not matched to a gene: 8. The CDR3 is CASIPDRDPNQPQHF. CDR3 bases: TGTGCCAGTATTCCGGACAGGGACCCCAATCAGCCCCAGCATTTT. The whole variable domain, filled in from reference TRBV19 and TRBJ1-5, reads DGGITQSPKYLFRKEGQNVTLSCEQNLNHDAMYWYRQDPGQGLRLIYYSQIVNDFQKGDIAEGYSVSREKKESFPLTVTSAQKNPTAFYLCASIPDRDPNQPQHFGDGTRLSIL.

The chain couples TRBV28 to TRBJ2-7; D may correspond to TRBD1 or TRBD2 (5 bases each). Germline CDR1 and CDR2: MDHEN and SYDVKM. The CDR3 has 15 residues. Trimming stripped 1 base from V and 5 bases from J, with 15 bases between. CDR3 amino acids: CASSLSGGTGHEQYF. CDR3 coding DNA: TGTGCCAGCAGTTTATCTGGGGGAACGGGCCACGAGCAGTACTTC.

The rearrangement links TRBV20-1 to TRBJ1-4; the D is unclear. Germline CDR1 is DFQATT and CDR2 is SNEGSKA (reference sequence). The CDR3 sequence is 11 residues long. V was pared by 5 bases and J by 8 bases, with 9 bases between. The CDR3 sequence is CSAPRGEKLFF. The CDR3 nucleotides are TGCAGTGCTCCCCGAGGGGAAAAACTGTTTTTT.

The chain is built from TRBV4-2 and TRBJ2-1; 8 nucleotides agree with TRBD2. V was clipped by 4 bases and J by 6 bases; unmatched bases: 11. This CDR3 region has 16 residues. The germline V gene has CDR1 LGHNA and CDR2 YNFKEQ. The CDR3 here is CASSLSGAARGNEQFF. CDR3 DNA: TGTGCCAGCAGCCTTAGCGGGGCGGCCCGCGGCAATGAGCAGTTCTTC.

With regard to this clone: Other DNA sequences from this sample encode an identical CDR3 as well. The genes are TRBV2 and TRBJ1-2; D uncertain. CDR3 length: 11 amino acids. Looked up from germline, CDR1 is SNHLY and CDR2 is FYNNEI. Deletions cut 3 bases from V and 2 bases from J, with 1 base between. The CDR3: CASSENYGYTF. CDR3 DNA sequence: TGTGCCAGCAGTGAGAACTATGGCTACACCTTC.

This chain links TRBV6-5 with TRBJ1-2; unclear D gene. The CDR3 is 12 residues long. V was trimmed by 10 bases and J by 1 base, leaving 10 bases between them. Germline V lookup: CDR1 MNHEY, CDR2 SVGAGI. The CDR3 loop is CATQALNYGYTF. In DNA form, the CDR3 reads TGTGCCACCCAGGCCCTTAACTATGGCTACACCTTC.

This chain joins TRBV6-2 or TRBV6-3 and TRBJ2-2; 7 bases agree with TRBD1. Germline V gene sequence: CDR1 MNHEY, CDR2 SVGEGT. The CDR3 runs to 15 residues. V shed 5 bases, J shed 5 bases, and the junction held 8 bases outside the gene matches. The CDR3 coding sequence is TGTGCCAGCAGTCCCCGGACAGGCGGGACCGGGGAGCTGTTTTTT. This encodes CASSPRTGGTGELFF.

This chain joins TRBV27 and TRBJ2-5; 8 bases are shared with TRBD2. V dropped 6 bases and J dropped 4; count of bases not matched to a gene: 10. Germline CDR1 and CDR2: MNHEY and SMNVEV (reference sequence). The CDR3 has 15 amino acids. The CDR3 reads CASSPRGLGRETQYF. CDR3 DNA sequence: TGTGCCAGCAGCCCACGGGGACTAGGCCGAGAGACCCAGTACTTC.

This chain joins TRBV28 and TRBJ2-3, with D maybe TRBD2 (6 bases). The CDR3 is 15 amino acids. Per the germline V gene, CDR1 is MDHEN and CDR2 is SYDVKM. The V and J ends lost 6 bases and 4 bases respectively, with 17 bases between them. DNA for the CDR3: TGTGCCAGCAGGGAAGCGGGCTCTCGCCCAGATACGCAGTATTTT. Protein product: CASREAGSRPDTQYF.

This chain joins TRBV24-1 and TRBJ2-7; 8 nucleotides align to TRBD1. The ends lost 4 bases at V and 7 bases at J; junction bases unmatched: 11. From germline, CDR1 is KGHDR and CDR2 SFDVKD. The CDR3 is made up of 15 amino acids. CDR3 region: CATSDGGQGASEQYF. The DNA for the CDR3 is TGTGCCACCAGTGACGGCGGGCAGGGGGCGAGTGAGCAGTACTTC.

The rearrangement links TRBV12-2 to TRBJ2-5; TRBD1 is the table's D call and was not checked against the DNA. TRBV12-2 counts as a pseudogene. The CDR3 runs 15 residues. The CDR3 nucleotides are TGTGCAAGTCGCTTCCGCACAGCTAGGGGGGAGACCCAGTACTTC. Amino acids: CASRFRTARGETQYF.

This sequence joins TRBV10-2 and TRBJ2-5; D not certain. Trimming shortened V by 6 bases and J by 5 bases, and 13 bases separated the two germline ends. CDR1 WSHSY and CDR2 SAAADI come from the germline V gene. The CDR3 loop spans 13 amino acids. The CDR3 nucleotides read TGCGCCAGCAGCCTAACCCTAAGGGAGACCCAGTACTTC. Amino acids: CASSLTLRETQYF.